Below are 27 T cell receptor beta chains sequenced from a single sample in a study of T cells in Graves' hyperthyroidism and ophthalmopathy. Amplified TCR beta CDR3 regions derived from RNA transcripts. RT-PCR in the first round (using the HTBI primer set) targeted the TCR CDR3. MiXCR was run by TCRdb on the multiplex PCR reads, yielding one entry per CDR3 protein. The top ten hold about 20% of the sample, which has more than 350,000 distinct CDR3 sequences, 14% seen once. Sequencing was performed on blood. All receptors derive from a woman aged 25-40 years with Graves' ophthalmopathy.

This clonotype was recorded many times. The chain employs TRBV5-1 and TRBJ2-7, with a possible D match to TRBD2 (5 bases). The germline V and J ends were trimmed by 0 bases and 7 bases, with 11 bases remaining between them. Per germline, CDR1 SGHRS and CDR2 YFSETQ. CDR3 length: 13 residues. The CDR3 sequence: CASSLGRSGEQYF. DNA for the CDR3: TGCGCCAGCAGCTTGGGTCGCTCGGGGGAGCAGTACTTC.

In its sample, this clonotype was seen many times. The CDR3 here is CSATTSGGSWETQYF. CDR3 nucleotides: TGCAGTGCTACGACTAGCGGGGGGTCGTGGGAGACCCAGTACTTC. The gene calls are TRBV20-1 and TRBJ2-5, with 13 bases aligning to TRBD2. Germline CDR1 DFQATT, CDR2 SNEGSKA (reference sequence). V dropped 4 bases and J dropped 5; count of bases not matched to a gene: 7. This CDR3 spans 15 amino acids.

This clonotype was recorded many times. The rearrangement links TRBV2 to TRBJ2-5; 7 nucleotides align to TRBD2. J lost 2 bases, V lost 7 bases, and 4 bases had no gene match. The V gene's germline CDR1 is SNHLY and CDR2 FYNNEI. This CDR3 comprises 13 residues. CDR3 nucleotides: TGTGCCAGCACCCGGGGACTACAAGAGACCCAGTACTTC. Protein sequence: CASTRGLQETQYF.

The chain employs TRBV15 and TRBJ1-3; no clear D gene. Trimming removed 1 base from V and 0 bases from J, with 13 bases in between. CDR3 size: 17 residues. Germline V gene lookup returns CDR1 LNHNV and CDR2 YYDKDF (reference sequence). The CDR3 reads CATSRGGAGDSGNTIYF. CDR3 DNA sequence: TGTGCCACCAGCAGAGGTGGTGCAGGCGACTCTGGAAACACCATATATTTT.

The V call is TRBV5-4, the J call TRBJ1-5; D gene ambiguous. The CDR3 is 13 residues long. The germline CDR1 and CDR2 sequences are SGHNT and YYREEE (reference sequence). Trimming took 1 base from V and 8 from J, leaving 10 bases between them. CDR3 region: CASSLSPVEPQHF. The DNA for the CDR3 is TGTGCCAGCAGCTTGTCGCCTGTGGAGCCCCAGCATTTT.

This clonotype was observed many times. The rearrangement links TRBV5-5 to TRBJ2-7; D is perhaps TRBD2 (5 bases). Germline-derived CDR1 and CDR2 are SGHKS and YYEKEE (reference sequence). The V gene lost 4 bases and the J gene lost 2 bases, with 16 bases spanning the gap. The CDR3 extends over 15 amino acids. CDR3 protein: CASSPAGREPYEQYF. In nucleotides, the CDR3 is TGTGCCAGCAGCCCTGCGGGTCGGGAACCCTACGAGCAGTACTTC.

Remarks on this clonotype: This could be a read error, since a much larger clone is one nucleotide away. The gene calls are TRBV7-2 and TRBJ2-7, with 7 bases aligning to TRBD1. Per germline, CDR1 SGHTA and CDR2 FQGNSA. CDR3 size: 17 residues. The CDR3 loop reads CASSQISGGPTHYVQYF. Here the CDR3 DNA reads TGTGCCAGCAGCCAAATCTCAGGGGGTCCAACACACTACGTGCAGTACTTC.

This clonotype was observed a handful of times. This chain connects TRBV6-1 to TRBJ1-2; 8 bases match TRBD1. Germline trimming cut 6 bases from V and 4 bases from J; bases unmatched to any gene: 7. The germline gives CDR1 MNHNS, CDR2 SASEGT. This CDR3 region has 14 residues. The CDR3 DNA reads TGTGCCAGCAGAATAACAGGGGGAGCCTATGGCTACACCTTC. As protein: CASRITGGAYGYTF.

This clonotype came up many times. Here the CDR3 DNA reads TGCGATCTACCCGGGACAGCCTACGAGCAGTACTTC. Amino acids: CDLPGTAYEQYF. The chain links TRBV10-1 to TRBJ2-7; 7 nucleotides agree with TRBD1. CDR3 length: 12 residues. Per germline, CDR1 WNHNN and CDR2 SYGVQD (reference sequence).

As DNA, the CDR3 is TGTGCCAGCAGCGACAGGTCAAAAGAGACCCAGTACTTC. This sequence encodes CASSDRSKETQYF. The chain couples TRBV7-9 to TRBJ2-5, with D perhaps TRBD1 (6 bases). Trimming removed 5 bases from V and 3 bases from J, with 10 bases in between. Per germline, CDR1 SEHNR and CDR2 FQNEAQ (reference sequence). The CDR3 has 13 residues.

This clonotype was counted at least ten times. The chain recombines TRBV28 with TRBJ2-1, with TRBD2 matching 9 bases. The CDR3 is 21 residues long. V was pared by 1 base and J by 7 bases, with 23 bases of the junction left unmatched. Germline V gene lookup returns CDR1 MDHEN and CDR2 SYDVKM. CDR3 protein: CASSLSPPGTSLVRRNNEQFF. CDR3 in DNA: TGTGCCAGCAGTTTATCGCCACCAGGGACTAGCTTGGTTCGGCGGAATAATGAGCAGTTCTTC.

In this sample, this clonotype turned up many times. V gene TRBV2 combines with J gene TRBJ2-1; 7 bases are a match to TRBD1. Per the germline V gene, CDR1 is SNHLY and CDR2 is FYNNEI. J was trimmed by 5 bases and V by 8 bases; bases with no gene match: 9. The CDR3 totals 14 residues. The CDR3 DNA reads TGTGCCAGCTCCCGGGACAGACACAACAATGAGCAGTTCTTC. It encodes CASSRDRHNNEQFF.

This clonotype was seen many times. This chain links TRBV6-1 with TRBJ2-3; D gene uncertain. Germline values: CDR1 MNHNS, CDR2 SASEGT. Between the trimmed V and J ends, which lost 7 bases and 3 bases, there was a span of 17 bases. The CDR3 is 15 amino acids. Here the CDR3 reads CASIWAIGLTDTQYF. CDR3 sequence (DNA): TGTGCCAGCATCTGGGCGATAGGGCTAACAGATACGCAGTATTTT.

CDR3 sequence reads: CASSFPRGDYNEQFF. Written as DNA, the CDR3 is TGTGCCAGCAGCTTTCCGAGGGGGGATTACAATGAGCAGTTCTTC. The J gene is TRBJ2-1, the V gene TRBV5-4; D may match TRBD1 or TRBD2 (6 bases each). The CDR3 runs to 15 residues. The germline V gene has CDR1 SGHNT and CDR2 YYREEE (reference sequence). The germline V and J ends were trimmed by 2 bases and 4 bases, with 13 bases remaining between them.

The sample holds many counts of this clonotype. The chain recombines TRBV20-1 with TRBJ1-4; 11 bases line up with TRBD1. With 7 bases clipped from V and 8 bases from J, the junction kept 6 bases outside the gene matches. The CDR3 runs 13 residues. Germline V CDR1 and CDR2: DFQATT, SNEGSKA (reference sequence). This CDR3 reads CSVGQGAMEKLFF. CDR3 coding DNA: TGCAGTGTCGGACAGGGGGCGATGGAAAAACTGTTTTTT.

J is TRBJ2-1 and V is TRBV5-4, with D perhaps matching TRBD1 (5 bases). Per the germline V gene, CDR1 is SGHNT and CDR2 is YYREEE (reference sequence). This CDR3 spans 15 amino acids. The V and J ends lost 0 bases and 8 bases respectively, with 15 bases between them. CDR3 nucleotides: TGTGCCAGCAGCTTGGAACAGGCAAGGGCGGATGAGCAGTTCTTC. Translation gives CASSLEQARADEQFF. The entire variable domain, with the rest obtained from reference TRBV5-4 and TRBJ2-1, is as follows: ETGVTQSPTHLIKTRGQQVTLRCSSQSGHNTVSWYQQALGQGPQFIFQYYREEENGRGNFPPRFSGLQFPNYSSELNVNALELDDSALYLCASSLEQARADEQFFGPGTRLTVL.

There are many counts of this clonotype. This chain uses TRBV11-2 with TRBJ2-3; no clear D gene. Trimming shortened V by 3 bases and J by 3 bases, and 10 bases separated the two germline ends. CDR1 and CDR2 from the germline V gene are SGHAT and FQNNGV. The CDR3 sequence is 14 residues long. The CDR3 loop is CASSFVWGTDTQYF. CDR3 sequence (DNA): TGTGCCAGCAGCTTTGTCTGGGGTACAGATACGCAGTATTTT.

The chain has TRBV20-1 and TRBJ2-7; 12 nucleotides agree with TRBD2. CDR1 is DFQATT, CDR2 SNEGSKA, per germline (reference sequence). The CDR3 spans 16 residues. The V gene end was trimmed by 2 bases and the J gene end by 5 bases; junction bases not matched to a gene: 10. This CDR3 is CSARPLAGGTPNEQYF. Here the CDR3 DNA reads TGCAGTGCTAGACCTCTAGCGGGGGGGACTCCTAACGAGCAGTACTTC.

This clonotype was found many times. The rearrangement uses TRBV14 and TRBJ1-1; perhaps TRBD1 as D (5 bases). CDR1 and CDR2 from the germline V gene are SGHDN and FVKESK. The CDR3 sequence is 16 residues long. Trimming cost V 0 bases and J 0 bases, with 11 bases left between them. In DNA, the CDR3 is TGTGCCAGCAGCCAAGATCCTGGACACTTGAACACTGAAGCTTTCTTT. Translation gives CASSQDPGHLNTEAFF.

J is TRBJ2-5 and V is TRBV12-3 or TRBV12-4; 16 bases match TRBD2. The CDR3 covers 22 residues. V trimming: 5 bases; J trimming: 5 bases; junction bases outside the gene matches: 23. CDR3 sequence (DNA): TGTGCCAGCAGTGAAGTACCCAGCTTCAGTGGGACTAGCGGGGGGGCCCGGGAGACCCAGTACTTC. It yields the protein CASSEVPSFSGTSGGARETQYF.

This clonotype was seen ten or more times. The V gene is TRBV2, the J gene TRBJ2-3; 8 nucleotides align to TRBD2. Trimming at V came to 1 base and at J to 2 bases, leaving 5 bases not matched to a gene. CDR3 length: 16 residues. Germline V lookup: CDR1 SNHLY, CDR2 FYNNEI. CDR3 nucleotide sequence: TGTGCCAGCAGTGAAGACCTCGGGGGGGCCACAGATACGCAGTATTTT. It is translated as CASSEDLGGATDTQYF.

The table lists this clonotype with many counts. This sequence joins TRBV20-1 and TRBJ2-5; 8 bases match TRBD2. The V gene end was trimmed by 7 bases and the J gene end by 3 bases; junction bases not matched to a gene: 10. The CDR3 extends over 14 amino acids. The V gene's germline CDR1 is DFQATT and CDR2 SNEGSKA (reference sequence). The CDR3 sequence is CSVRVSGVKETQYF. CDR3 sequence (DNA): TGCAGTGTGCGCGTTAGCGGGGTTAAAGAGACCCAGTACTTC.

V gene TRBV19 combines with J gene TRBJ2-3, with 7 positions matching TRBD2. Per germline, CDR1 LNHDA and CDR2 SQIVND (reference sequence). V was pared by 5 bases and J by 2 bases, with 7 bases of the junction left unmatched. This CDR3 has 15 residues. The CDR3 nucleotides are TGTGCCAGTAGTTCCAGCGGGGACCCCACAGATACGCAGTATTTT. Translating it yields CASSSSGDPTDTQYF.

This clonotype was counted many times. The CDR3 DNA reads as TGCGCCAGCAGTATGCGGGCGCGGGGGTTCTATGGCTACACCTTC. Translation gives CASSMRARGFYGYTF. This chain joins TRBV5-1 and TRBJ1-2; TRBD1 might be the D (5 bases). CDR1 is SGHRS and CDR2 is YFSETQ in the germline V gene. Trimming cost V 5 bases and J 4 bases, with 18 bases left between them. CDR3 length: 15 amino acids.

There are a few counts of this clonotype. A much larger clone lies one base from this, so it may be a read error. The V gene is TRBV20-1, the J gene TRBJ2-7; no firm D call. CDR3 length: 13 residues. Per germline, CDR1 DFQATT and CDR2 SNEGSKA (reference sequence). The CDR3 region is CSARDRLAYVQYF. The CDR3 bases are TGCAGTGCTAGAGATCGTCTGGCGTACGTGCAGTACTTC.

Comments on this clonotype: Being one base from a much bigger clone, this may be a read error. The CDR3 does not close with the conserved phenylalanine or tryptophan, likely indicating a read error. The chain is built from TRBV20-1 and TRBJ1-3; TRBD1 agrees at 7 bases. This CDR3 comprises 14 residues. The junction had 5 bases not matched to a gene; V was cut back by 3 bases and J by 3 bases. The germline V gene encodes CDR1 DFQATT and CDR2 SNEGSKA (reference sequence). This CDR3 is CSASLTGRGNTIYL. The CDR3 region has the DNA TGCAGTGCTAGCCTGACAGGGCGTGGAAACACCATATATTTG.

This clonotype has a count of ten or more. The chain uses TRBV28 and TRBJ1-4; no reliable D call. The CDR3 loop spans 16 amino acids. The germline V gene encodes CDR1 MDHEN and CDR2 SYDVKM. Trimming pared 8 bases from V and 4 bases from J, leaving 20 bases between. This chain's CDR3 is CASQGLAGWGNEKLFF. The CDR3 DNA reads TGTGCCAGCCAAGGGTTGGCGGGTTGGGGTAATGAAAAACTGTTTTTT.